This TCR beta chain was sequenced in a study of T cells in localized non-small cell lung cancer. Notes on the study in general: A median approximately 57 of the top 100 tumor clones appeared in adjacent lung. Among the tissues sampled, uninvolved adjacent lung had the highest T cell clonality, above tumor. In the blood, greater T cell density corresponded to longer overall survival.

This CDR3 contains 12 residues. The germline V gene encodes CDR1 SGDLS and CDR2 YYNGEE. V lost 5 bases and J lost 5, with 8 bases in between. Generated by immunoSEQ multiplex PCR, the TCRdb table keeps only in-frame clones and is missing some. The sample has about 1,200 clones, about 34% seen once; the top ten hold more than 9.5%. This clone came up once. The target antigen is unknown. The specimen was lung tumor tissue, collected before any cancer treatment. The genes are TRBV9 and TRBJ1-3, with D hard to call. The sequence was obtained from a male donor aged 60 or older with stage I lung adenocarcinoma. The CDR3 is CASRGSRNTIYF. For the CDR3, the DNA is TGTGCCAGCAGGGGCAGTAGAAACACCATATATTTT.